This is a list of T cell receptor beta chains from one sample in a study of blood T cells in healthy people across ages. Each CDR3 protein is one row after TCRdb ran MiXCR on the 5' RACE reads. Among around 970,000 distinct CDR3 sequences listed, roughly 50% were seen once. Source material: blood. Receptor source: a woman aged 60-75 years in good health. Both conserved end residues are part of each CDR3. A D gene is named only where the DNA matches it firmly. Clone size is stated in some rows and not others, as once, few, many or a class when expanded.

CASRRQGEDNEQYF,TGCGCCAGCAGACGACAGGGGGAGGACAATGAGCAGTACTTC,TRBJ2-7,TRBV5-1,.,TRBD1
CSVAPGSSYEQYF,TGCAGCGTTGCCCCTGGTAGCTCCTACGAGCAGTACTTC,TRBJ2-7,TRBV29-1,many,.
CDSSARITARISGANVLTF,TGCGACAGCTCAGCGAGGATAACCGCGCGTATCTCTGGGGCCAACGTCCTGACTTTC,TRBJ2-6,TRBV4-1,.,.
CAISQWQLGTGELFF,TGTGCCATCAGTCAGTGGCAGCTTGGCACCGGGGAGCTGTTTTTT,TRBJ2-2,TRBV10-3,few,.
CASGSPGYEQYF,TGTGCCAGCGGTTCCCCGGGCTACGAGCAGTACTTC,TRBJ2-7,TRBV6-2/TRBV6-3,.,.
CSASRTNYGYTF,TGCAGTGCTAGCCGGACTAACTATGGCTACACCTTC,TRBJ1-2,TRBV20-1,few,.
CASSAQDKSEQYF,TGTGCCAGCAGCGCCCAAGACAAATCCGAGCAGTACTTC,TRBJ2-7,TRBV11-3,.,.
CASSFEGRGGTDTQYF,TGTGCCAGCAGCTTCGAGGGGCGCGGGGGCACAGATACGCAGTATTTT,TRBJ2-3,TRBV7-2,many,.
CASSVLFDTDTQYF,TGTGCCAGCAGCGTTCTGTTTGACACAGATACGCAGTATTTT,TRBJ2-3,TRBV9,.,.
CASSWGTGYVETQYF,TGCGCCAGCAGCTGGGGGACAGGGTATGTGGAGACCCAGTACTTC,TRBJ2-5,TRBV5-1,.,TRBD1
CSARDPFVAVISYEQYF,TGCAGTGCTAGAGATCCGTTTGTGGCAGTCATTTCCTACGAGCAGTACTTC,TRBJ2-7,TRBV20-1,.,.
CASSWTGLAGGPYF,TGTGCCAGCAGTTGGACGGGACTAGCGGGAGGGCCGTACTTC,TRBJ2-4,TRBV28,few,TRBD2
CASSLVAGGPGQRETQYF,TGTGCCAGCAGCTTAGTCGCGGGAGGGCCGGGACAGCGAGAGACCCAGTACTTC,TRBJ2-5,TRBV11-2,few,TRBD2
CTSSYELAGVDTQYF,TGTACCAGCAGTTATGAACTAGCGGGAGTGGATACGCAGTATTTT,TRBJ2-3,TRBV6-5,.,TRBD2
CASSQGTGPRYEQYF,TGTGCCAGCAGCCAAGGTACAGGGCCACGCTACGAGCAGTACTTC,TRBJ2-7,TRBV14,.,.
CASSDWGRGRPDGYTF,TGTGCCAGCAGTGATTGGGGCAGGGGGCGCCCCGATGGCTACACCTTC,TRBJ1-2,TRBV6-1,few,TRBD1
CASTSNRGTDTQYF,TGTGCCAGCACCTCTAACAGGGGGACAGATACGCAGTATTTT,TRBJ2-3,TRBV12-3/TRBV12-4,.,TRBD1
CASSDWAGDTQYF,TGTGCCAGCAGCGATTGGGCGGGGGATACGCAGTATTTT,TRBJ2-3,TRBV9,.,.
CSAERSGRFYEQYF,TGCAGTGCGGAGCGTAGCGGGAGATTCTACGAGCAGTACTTC,TRBJ2-7,TRBV20-1,.,TRBD2
CSFREPEETQYF,TGCAGCTTCAGGGAGCCAGAAGAGACCCAGTACTTC,TRBJ2-5,TRBV29-1,.,.
CSAPVGWTSNTGELFF,TGCAGTGCCCCGGTTGGGTGGACATCGAACACCGGGGAGCTGTTTTTT,TRBJ2-2,TRBV20-1,.,.
CASSPYTSGRRSEQFF,TGTGCCAGCAGTCCCTACACTAGCGGGAGAAGGAGTGAGCAGTTCTTC,TRBJ2-1,TRBV12-3/TRBV12-4,.,TRBD2
CSASGGDTDTQYF,TGCAGTGCTAGCGGGGGGGATACAGATACGCAGTATTTT,TRBJ2-3,TRBV20-1,once,TRBD2
CSAALAGDGTQYF,TGCAGCGCGGCACTAGCGGGAGACGGGACCCAGTACTTC,TRBJ2-5,TRBV29-1,.,TRBD2
CASSIGLAGFGNEQYF,TGTGCCAGCAGTATAGGCCTAGCGGGATTTGGCAATGAGCAGTACTTC,TRBJ2-7,TRBV27,.,TRBD2
CASSKGGGIISYEQYF,TGTGCCAGCAGTAAGGGTGGCGGGATCATCTCCTACGAGCAGTACTTC,TRBJ2-7,TRBV6-2/TRBV6-3,few,.
CSAKQLAGGLYEQYF,TGCAGTGCTAAACAGCTAGCGGGAGGCCTCTACGAGCAGTACTTC,TRBJ2-7,TRBV20-1,.,TRBD2
CASSFLAGGPDEQYF,TGTGCCAGCAGCTTTCTGGCGGGAGGTCCCGACGAGCAGTACTTC,TRBJ2-7,TRBV7-3,few,TRBD2
CASRLSGTSTDTQYF,TGTGCCAGCAGACTTAGCGGGACCAGCACAGATACGCAGTATTTT,TRBJ2-3,TRBV28,.,TRBD2
CASRRTPYNEQFF,TGTGCCAGCAGGAGGACTCCCTACAATGAGCAGTTCTTC,TRBJ2-1,TRBV27,.,.
CASSKGKEQYF,TGTGCCAGCAGCAAAGGGAAGGAGCAGTACTTC,TRBJ2-7,TRBV21-1,few,.